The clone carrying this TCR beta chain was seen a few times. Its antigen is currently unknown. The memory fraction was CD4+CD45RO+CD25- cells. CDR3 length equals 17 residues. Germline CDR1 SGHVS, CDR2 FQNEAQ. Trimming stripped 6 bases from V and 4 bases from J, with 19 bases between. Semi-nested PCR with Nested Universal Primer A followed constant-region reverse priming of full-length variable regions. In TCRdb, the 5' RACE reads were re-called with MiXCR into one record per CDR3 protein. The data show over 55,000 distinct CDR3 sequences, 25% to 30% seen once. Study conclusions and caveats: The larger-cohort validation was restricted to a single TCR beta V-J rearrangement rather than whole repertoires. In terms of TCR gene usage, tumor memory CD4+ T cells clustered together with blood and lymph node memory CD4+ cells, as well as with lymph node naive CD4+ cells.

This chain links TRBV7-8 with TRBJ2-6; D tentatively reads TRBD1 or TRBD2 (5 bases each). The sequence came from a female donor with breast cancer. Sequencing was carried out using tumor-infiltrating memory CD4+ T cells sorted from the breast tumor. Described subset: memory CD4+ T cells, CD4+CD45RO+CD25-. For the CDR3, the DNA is TGTGCCAGCAGTTGGACGGCAGGGAGTGGAGGGGCCAACGTCCTGACTTTC. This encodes CASSWTAGSGGANVLTF.